The present T cell receptor (beta chain) was sequenced within a study of T cell responses to AZD1222 COVID-19 vaccine. Across the whole study: The study pooled second doses at about 4 or about 12 weeks.

To note about this clone: Its specificity is not known.

Libraries were prepared by immunoSEQ multiplex PCR; TCRdb keeps only in-frame clonotypes and omits some of them. The sample carries roughly 150,000 clones, about 90% recorded once. Study-level points and caveats: At baseline, just a handful of AZD1222 recipients tested seropositive. Nearly half of the spike-specific TCRs reportedly recognize variant regions that carry no mutations. Two AZD1222 doses significantly raised spike-specific TCR breadth and depth over controls.

V dropped 3 bases and J dropped 4; count of bases not matched to a gene: 2. The CDR3 has 15 amino acids. Germline CDR1 SGHTA, CDR2 FQGNSA. The clonotype comes from an adult in good health. This chain joins TRBV7-2 and TRBJ1-3, with 11 bases lining up with TRBD1. Sample: peripheral blood, taken on day 0 of AZD1222 vaccination. The CDR3 region is CASSLDRGRGNTIYF. CDR3 DNA: TGTGCCAGCAGCTTGGACAGGGGGCGCGGAAACACCATATATTTT.